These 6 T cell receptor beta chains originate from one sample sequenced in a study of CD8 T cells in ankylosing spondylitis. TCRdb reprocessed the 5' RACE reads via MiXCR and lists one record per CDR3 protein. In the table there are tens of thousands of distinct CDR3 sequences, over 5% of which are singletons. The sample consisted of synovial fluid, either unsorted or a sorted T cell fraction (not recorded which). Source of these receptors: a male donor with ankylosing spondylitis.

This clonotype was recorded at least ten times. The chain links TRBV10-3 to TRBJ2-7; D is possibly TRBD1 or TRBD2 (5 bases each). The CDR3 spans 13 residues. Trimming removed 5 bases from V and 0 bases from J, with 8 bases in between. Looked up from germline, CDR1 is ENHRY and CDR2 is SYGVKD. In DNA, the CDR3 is TGTGCCATCAGTCGGGACGCCTCCTACGAGCAGTACTTC. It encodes CAISRDASYEQYF.

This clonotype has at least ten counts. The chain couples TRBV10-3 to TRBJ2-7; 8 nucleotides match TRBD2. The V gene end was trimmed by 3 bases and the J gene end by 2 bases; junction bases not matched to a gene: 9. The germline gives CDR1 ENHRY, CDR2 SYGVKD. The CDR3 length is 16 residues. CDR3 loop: CAISDPSGTRAYEQYF. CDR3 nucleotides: TGTGCCATCAGTGATCCATCCGGGACTAGAGCCTACGAGCAGTACTTC.

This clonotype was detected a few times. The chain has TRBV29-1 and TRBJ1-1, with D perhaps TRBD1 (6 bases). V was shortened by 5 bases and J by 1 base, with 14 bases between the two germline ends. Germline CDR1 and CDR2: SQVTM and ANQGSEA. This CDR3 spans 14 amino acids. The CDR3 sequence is CSVSQGSQNTEAFF. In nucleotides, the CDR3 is TGCAGCGTTTCTCAGGGGAGCCAGAACACTGAAGCTTTCTTT.

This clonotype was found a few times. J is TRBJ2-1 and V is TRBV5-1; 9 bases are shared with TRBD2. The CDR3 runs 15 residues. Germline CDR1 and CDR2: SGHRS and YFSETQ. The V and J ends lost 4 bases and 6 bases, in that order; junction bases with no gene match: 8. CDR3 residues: CASSGRLAASNEQFF. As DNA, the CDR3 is TGCGCCAGCAGCGGGAGACTAGCGGCTTCCAATGAGCAGTTCTTC. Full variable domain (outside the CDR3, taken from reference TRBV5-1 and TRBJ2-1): KAGVTQTPRYLIKTRGQQVTLSCSPISGHRSVSWYQQTPGQGLQFLFEYFSETQRNKGNFPGRFSGRQFSNSRSEMNVSTLELGDSALYLCASSGRLAASNEQFFGPGTRLTVL.

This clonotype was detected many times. The CDR3: CASSVVGEGYIQYF. The CDR3 DNA sequence: TGTGCCAGCAGCGTAGTCGGGGAAGGGTACATTCAGTACTTC. This chain uses TRBV9 with TRBJ2-4, with D possibly TRBD2 on 5 matching bases. The germline V gene encodes CDR1 SGDLS and CDR2 YYNGEE. The CDR3 is 14 residues long. Trimming took 0 bases from V and 8 from J, leaving 12 bases between them.

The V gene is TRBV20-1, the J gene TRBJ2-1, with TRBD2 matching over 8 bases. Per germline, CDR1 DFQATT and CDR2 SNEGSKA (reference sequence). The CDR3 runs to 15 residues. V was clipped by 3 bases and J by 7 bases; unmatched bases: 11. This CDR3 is CSASHLGLVGNEQFF. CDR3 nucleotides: TGCAGTGCTAGCCACCTGGGACTAGTGGGGAATGAGCAGTTCTTC.